The 13 T cell receptor beta chains reported below all come from one sample, sequenced in a study of shared clonotypes between healthy human individuals. The method was immunoSEQ multiplex PCR; TCRdb's version includes in-frame clones alone and lacks a portion of them. Here the sample spans over a million clones, just under 99% being singletons. The sequencing input was naive CD4+ T cells sorted from blood. Stated subset: CD45RA+ positively selected. The receptors here all came from a man aged 25 to 45 in good health.

The chain combines TRBV7-3 with TRBJ2-5; D may correspond to TRBD1 or TRBD2 (5 bases each). The V end lost 8 bases, the J end lost 5 bases, and 18 bases lay between the germline ends. Per germline, CDR1 SGHTA and CDR2 FQGTGA. This CDR3 comprises 14 residues. DNA for the CDR3: TGTGCCAGCCCCTCGGGGCCACAGCAGGAGACCCAGTACTTC. It codes for CASPSGPQQETQYF. Using reference TRBV7-3 and TRBJ2-5 for the parts outside the CDR3, the full variable domain is GAGVSQTPSNKVTEKGKYVELRCDPISGHTALYWYRQSLGQGPEFLIYFQGTGAADDSGLPNDRFFAVRPEGSVSTLKIQRTERGDSAVYLCASPSGPQQETQYFGPGTRLLVL.

The chain uses TRBV6-8 and TRBJ2-1; tentative D call: TRBD1 (6 bases). The V gene's germline CDR1 is MNHGY and CDR2 SAAAGT. CDR3 length equals 15 residues. V lost 5 bases and J 4 bases, leaving 15 bases between the germline ends. The CDR3 bases are TGTGCCAGCAGTGAGGGGGACATCCCTTACAATGAGCAGTTCTTC. Encoded protein: CASSEGDIPYNEQFF.

The rearrangement joins TRBV9 to TRBJ2-3; 15 bases match TRBD2. V was pared by 4 bases and J by 0 bases, with 3 bases of the junction left unmatched. The CDR3 consists of 17 residues. The germline V gene has CDR1 SGDLS and CDR2 YYNGEE. CDR3 loop: CASSLGTSGRSTDTQYF. The CDR3 DNA is TGTGCCAGCAGCCTCGGGACTAGCGGGAGGAGCACAGATACGCAGTATTTT.

The chain carries TRBV18 and TRBJ1-1; 9 bases align to TRBD1. This CDR3 has 17 residues. Trimming at V came to 3 bases and at J to 0 bases, leaving 8 bases not matched to a gene. The germline V gene encodes CDR1 KGHSH and CDR2 LQKENI. In DNA, the CDR3 is TGTGCCAGCTCACCGTTTACAGGACAGGGGCTGAACACTGAAGCTTTCTTT. Protein product: CASSPFTGQGLNTEAFF. Full variable domain (missing parts from reference TRBV18 and TRBJ1-1): NAGVMQNPRHLVRRRGQEARLRCSPMKGHSHVYWYRQLPEEGLKFMVYLQKENIIDESGMPKERFSAEFPKEGPSILRIQQVVRGDSAAYFCASSPFTGQGLNTEAFFGQGTRLTVV.

This chain links TRBV5-1 with TRBJ1-1; 8 bases are shared with TRBD1. V lost 4 bases to trimming and J lost 5 bases; unmatched junction nucleotides: 4. This CDR3 region has 13 residues. Germline values: CDR1 SGHRS, CDR2 YFSETQ. CDR3: CASSPTGETEAFF. DNA for the CDR3: TGCGCCAGCAGCCCGACAGGGGAAACTGAAGCTTTCTTT. Drawing the rest from reference TRBV5-1 and TRBJ1-1, the complete variable domain is KAGVTQTPRYLIKTRGQQVTLSCSPISGHRSVSWYQQTPGQGLQFLFEYFSETQRNKGNFPGRFSGRQFSNSRSEMNVSTLELGDSALYLCASSPTGETEAFFGQGTRLTVV.

This rearrangement joins TRBV28 to TRBJ1-5; no clear D. Trimming pared 8 bases from V and 0 bases from J, leaving 17 bases between. Germline loops: CDR1 MDHEN, CDR2 SYDVKM. The CDR3 extends over 16 amino acids. The CDR3 DNA sequence: TGTGCCAGCCAGCTCGGCGGCCTTAATAGCAATCAGCCCCAGCATTTT. Protein product: CASQLGGLNSNQPQHF.

The V and J genes are TRBV28 and TRBJ1-2; a possible D gene is TRBD1 (6 bases). The germline V gene encodes CDR1 MDHEN and CDR2 SYDVKM. The CDR3 has 16 residues. Trimming stripped 6 bases from V and 3 bases from J, with 20 bases between. CDR3 residues: CASSPRQVLNHYGYTF. The CDR3 bases are TGTGCCAGCAGCCCCAGACAGGTTTTAAACCACTATGGCTACACCTTC.

The chain has TRBV2 and TRBJ2-7; weak D call: TRBD2 (5 bases). Trimming shortened V by 0 bases and J by 0 bases, and 9 bases separated the two germline ends. The CDR3 sequence is 15 residues long. Looked up from germline, CDR1 is SNHLY and CDR2 is FYNNEI. CDR3 coding DNA: TGTGCCAGCAGTGAAGCGCCTCGGGGCTCCTACGAGCAGTACTTC. Translating it yields CASSEAPRGSYEQYF.

This clone was seen a single time. The chain carries TRBV19 and TRBJ1-2; D is perhaps TRBD1 (6 bases). The CDR3 loop spans 15 amino acids. Per the germline V gene, CDR1 is LNHDA and CDR2 is SQIVND (reference sequence). The germline V and J ends were trimmed by 3 bases and 8 bases, with 19 bases remaining between them. CDR3: CASSMTGRESGGYTF. Here the CDR3 DNA reads TGTGCCAGTAGTATGACAGGCCGGGAGTCCGGCGGCTACACCTTC.

The chain employs TRBV28 and TRBJ1-3; a weak D match, TRBD1 (5 bases). V was trimmed by 11 bases and J by 2 bases, leaving 13 bases between them. Germline V gene sequence: CDR1 MDHEN, CDR2 SYDVKM. The CDR3 loop spans 13 amino acids. CDR3 sequence (DNA): TGTGCCTCGTCGACGGGGCCTGGAAACACCATATATTTT. As protein: CASSTGPGNTIYF.

This chain uses TRBV10-1 with TRBJ2-5, with 11 bases that match TRBD2. CDR1 is WNHNN, CDR2 SYGVQD, per germline (reference sequence). The J segment lost 5 bases and the V segment lost 6 bases, leaving 14 bases of the junction unmatched. This CDR3 spans 17 amino acids. CDR3 sequence (DNA): TGCGCCAGCAGGTCACCCCGACTAGCGGGATTGGGGGAGACCCAGTACTTC. Translated, it gives CASRSPRLAGLGETQYF.

The V gene is TRBV5-5, the J gene TRBJ2-1; D is ambiguous. CDR3 length: 14 amino acids. Deletions cut 0 bases from V and 7 bases from J, with 11 bases between. From germline, CDR1 is SGHKS and CDR2 YYEKEE (reference sequence). The DNA for the CDR3 is TGTGCCAGCAGCTTGGGGCCCCCTTTGAATGAGCAGTTCTTC. The encoded protein is CASSLGPPLNEQFF.

The chain has TRBV7-2 and TRBJ2-7; TRBD1 matches at 9 bases. Germline trimming cut 5 bases from V and 6 bases from J; bases unmatched to any gene: 5. This CDR3 has 13 amino acids. Germline CDR1 reads SGHTA; CDR2 reads FQGNSA. As DNA, the CDR3 is TGTGCCAGCAGCGGCCGGGACAGGGCCGAGCAGTACTTC. It is translated as CASSGRDRAEQYF.